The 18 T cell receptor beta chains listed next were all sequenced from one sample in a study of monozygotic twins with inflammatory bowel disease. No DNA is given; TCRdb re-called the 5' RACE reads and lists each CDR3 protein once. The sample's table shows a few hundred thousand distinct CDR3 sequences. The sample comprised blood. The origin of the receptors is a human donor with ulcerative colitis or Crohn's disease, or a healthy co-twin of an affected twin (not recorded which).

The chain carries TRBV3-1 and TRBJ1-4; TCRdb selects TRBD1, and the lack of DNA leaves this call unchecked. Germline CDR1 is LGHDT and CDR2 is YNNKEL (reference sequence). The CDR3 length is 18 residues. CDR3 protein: CASSQQRRTGATNEKLFF.

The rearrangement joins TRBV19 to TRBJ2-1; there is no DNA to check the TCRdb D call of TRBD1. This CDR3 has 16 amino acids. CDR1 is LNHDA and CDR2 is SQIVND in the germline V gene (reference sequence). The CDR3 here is CASSIASTATFNEQFF.

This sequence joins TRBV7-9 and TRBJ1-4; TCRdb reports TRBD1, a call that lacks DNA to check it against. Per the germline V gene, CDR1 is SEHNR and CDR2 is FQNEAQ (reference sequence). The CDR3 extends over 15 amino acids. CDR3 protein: CASSLGQGLFEKLFF.

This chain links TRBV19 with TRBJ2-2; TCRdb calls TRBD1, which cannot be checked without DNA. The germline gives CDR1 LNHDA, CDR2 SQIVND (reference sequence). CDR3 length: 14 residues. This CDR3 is CASTTGHRTGELFF.

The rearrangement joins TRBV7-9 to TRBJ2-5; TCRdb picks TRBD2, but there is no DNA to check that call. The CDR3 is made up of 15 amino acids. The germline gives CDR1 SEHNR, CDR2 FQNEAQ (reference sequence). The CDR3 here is CASFPRQGVQETQYF.

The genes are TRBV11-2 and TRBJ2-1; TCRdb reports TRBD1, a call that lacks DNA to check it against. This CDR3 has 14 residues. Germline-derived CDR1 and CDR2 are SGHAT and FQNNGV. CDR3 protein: CASSSLRDNNEQFF.

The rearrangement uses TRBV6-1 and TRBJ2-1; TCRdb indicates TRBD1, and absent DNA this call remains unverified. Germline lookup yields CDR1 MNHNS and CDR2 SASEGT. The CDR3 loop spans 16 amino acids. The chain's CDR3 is CASSALTRSSYNEQFF.

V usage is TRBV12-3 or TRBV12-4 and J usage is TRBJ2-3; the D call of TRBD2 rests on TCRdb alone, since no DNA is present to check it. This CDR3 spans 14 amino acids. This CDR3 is CASSSREDSDTQYF.

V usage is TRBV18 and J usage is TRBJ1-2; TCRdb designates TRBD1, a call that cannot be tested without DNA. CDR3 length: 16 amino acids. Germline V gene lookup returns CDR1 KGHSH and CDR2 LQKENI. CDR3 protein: CASSPDLGAWDYGYTF.

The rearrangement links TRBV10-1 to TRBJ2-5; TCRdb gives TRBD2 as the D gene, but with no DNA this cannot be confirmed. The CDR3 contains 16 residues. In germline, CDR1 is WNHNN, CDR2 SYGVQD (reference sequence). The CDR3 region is CASSESAGSGQETQYF.

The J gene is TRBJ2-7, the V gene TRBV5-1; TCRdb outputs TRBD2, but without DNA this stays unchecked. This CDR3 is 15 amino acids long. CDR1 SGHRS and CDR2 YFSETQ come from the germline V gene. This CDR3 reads CASSASRTVVNEQYF.

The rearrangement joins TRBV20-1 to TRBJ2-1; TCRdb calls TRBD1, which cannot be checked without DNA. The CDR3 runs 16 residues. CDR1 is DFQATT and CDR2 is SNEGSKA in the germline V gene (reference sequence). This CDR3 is CSARPKWAKPYNEQFF.

This chain's CDR3 is CASSPWENQPQHF. This chain joins TRBV5-5 and TRBJ1-5. The CDR3 extends over 13 amino acids. Germline CDR1 is SGHKS and CDR2 is YYEKEE (reference sequence).

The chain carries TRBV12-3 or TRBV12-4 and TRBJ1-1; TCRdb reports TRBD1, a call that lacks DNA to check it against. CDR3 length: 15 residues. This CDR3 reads CASSPSQGEATEAFF.

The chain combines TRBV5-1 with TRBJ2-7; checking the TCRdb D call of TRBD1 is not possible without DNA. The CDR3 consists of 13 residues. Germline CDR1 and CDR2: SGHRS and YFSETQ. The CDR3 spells CASSLARGYEQYF. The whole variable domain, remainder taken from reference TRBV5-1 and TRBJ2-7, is KAGVTQTPRYLIKTRGQQVTLSCSPISGHRSVSWYQQTPGQGLQFLFEYFSETQRNKGNFPGRFSGRQFSNSRSEMNVSTLELGDSALYLCASSLARGYEQYFGPGTRLTVT.

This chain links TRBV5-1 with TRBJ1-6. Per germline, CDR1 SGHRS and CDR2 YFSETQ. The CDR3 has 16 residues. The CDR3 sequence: CASSLRSSPNNSPLHF.

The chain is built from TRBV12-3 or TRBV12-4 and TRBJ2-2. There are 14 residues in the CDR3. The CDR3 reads CASSFDGHTGELFF.

CDR3 residues: CASSRGGTQETQYF. The chain uses TRBV28 and TRBJ2-5; without DNA, the TCRdb call of TRBD2 cannot be checked. The germline CDR1 and CDR2 sequences are MDHEN and SYDVKM. The CDR3 contains 14 residues.